The present TCR beta chain was sequenced within a study of cytomegalovirus exposure and HLA in healthy donors. Germline CDR1 reads SGHVS; CDR2 reads FQNEAQ. J was trimmed by 3 bases and V by 5 bases; bases with no gene match: 10. The CDR3 sequence is 16 residues long. Researchers ran the PCR with 60 Vbeta and 13 Jbeta primers. The protocol was immunoSEQ multiplex PCR, while the TCRdb copy is restricted to in-frame clones and leaves out a portion. This sample has around 200,000 clones; about 80% occur once, and the top ten carry more than 1.3%. This clone showed up just a few times. The chain has TRBV7-8 and TRBJ1-1; 9 bases match TRBD1. This receptor was obtained from a girl aged 5-17 years in good health and CMV-seronegative. The source material was PBMCs. The CDR3 loop reads CASSTNPGQGDTEAFF. For the CDR3, the DNA is TGTGCCAGCAGCACAAACCCGGGACAGGGAGACACTGAAGCTTTCTTT.